The sequence of this T cell receptor (beta chain) was determined in a study of cytomegalovirus exposure and HLA in healthy donors. Overall study context: Across 350 to 500 genotyped donors, about 86% landed in the Caucasian-associated ancestry cluster. Findings and limits, study-wide: It was likely that a cluster of highly shared sequence variants was a sequencing artifact. Beyond CMV serostatus, there was no information to go on about immune exposure.

The PCR had 60 Vbeta and 13 Jbeta primers. Profiled with immunoSEQ multiplex PCR; TCRdb holds only in-frame clones, not every one. The table lists about 96,000 clones, around four fifths of them singletons. Turning to this clone: No antigen is known for it.

Trimming left V 5 bases short and J 0 bases short, with 4 bases between. The germline V gene has CDR1 DFQATT and CDR2 SNEGSKA (reference sequence). The length of the CDR3 is 11 residues. This chain uses TRBV20-1 with TRBJ1-1; D is undetermined. This TCR derives from a man in his fifties or sixties in good health and CMV-seropositive. The material sequenced was PBMCs. CDR3 DNA: TGCAGTGCTTTAGTGAACACTGAAGCTTTCTTT. This codes for CSALVNTEAFF.